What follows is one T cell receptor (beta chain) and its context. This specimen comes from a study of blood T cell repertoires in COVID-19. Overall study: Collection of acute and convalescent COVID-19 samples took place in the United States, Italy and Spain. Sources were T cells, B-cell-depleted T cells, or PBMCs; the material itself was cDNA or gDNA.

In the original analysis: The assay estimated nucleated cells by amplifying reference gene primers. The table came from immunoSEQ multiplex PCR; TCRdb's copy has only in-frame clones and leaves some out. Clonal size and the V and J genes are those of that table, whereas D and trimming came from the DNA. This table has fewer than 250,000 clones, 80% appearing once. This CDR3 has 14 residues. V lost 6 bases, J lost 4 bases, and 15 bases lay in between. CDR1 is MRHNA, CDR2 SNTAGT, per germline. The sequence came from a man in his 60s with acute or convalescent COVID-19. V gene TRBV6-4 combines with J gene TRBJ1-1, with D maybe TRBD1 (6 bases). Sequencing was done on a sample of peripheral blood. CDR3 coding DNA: TGTGCCAGCAGCTCGGACAGAACGAGCACTGAAGCTTTCTTT. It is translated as CASSSDRTSTEAFF.